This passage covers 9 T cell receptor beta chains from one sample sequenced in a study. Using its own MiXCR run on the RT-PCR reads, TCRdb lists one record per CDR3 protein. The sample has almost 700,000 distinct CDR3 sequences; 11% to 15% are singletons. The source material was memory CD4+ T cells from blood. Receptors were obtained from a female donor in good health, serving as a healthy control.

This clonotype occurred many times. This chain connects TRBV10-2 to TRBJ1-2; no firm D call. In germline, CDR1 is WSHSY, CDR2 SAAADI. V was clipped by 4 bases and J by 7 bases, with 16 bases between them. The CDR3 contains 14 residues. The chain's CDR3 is CASSVFLAESGYTF. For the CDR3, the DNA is TGCGCCAGCAGTGTATTTCTGGCAGAGTCTGGCTACACCTTC.

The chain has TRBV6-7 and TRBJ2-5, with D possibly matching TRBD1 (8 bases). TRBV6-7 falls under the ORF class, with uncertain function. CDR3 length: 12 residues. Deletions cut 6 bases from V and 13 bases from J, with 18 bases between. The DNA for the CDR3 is TGTGCCAGCAGGAAAACAGGGGGAGGGACGTACTTC. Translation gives CASRKTGGGTYF.

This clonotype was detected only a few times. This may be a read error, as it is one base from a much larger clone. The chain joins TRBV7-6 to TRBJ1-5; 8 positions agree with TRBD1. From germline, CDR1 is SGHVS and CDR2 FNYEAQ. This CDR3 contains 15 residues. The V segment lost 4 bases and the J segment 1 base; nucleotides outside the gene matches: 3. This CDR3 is CASSSGQASNQPQHF. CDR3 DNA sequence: TGTGCCAGCAGCTCGGGACAGGCGAGCAATCAGCCCCAGCATTTT.

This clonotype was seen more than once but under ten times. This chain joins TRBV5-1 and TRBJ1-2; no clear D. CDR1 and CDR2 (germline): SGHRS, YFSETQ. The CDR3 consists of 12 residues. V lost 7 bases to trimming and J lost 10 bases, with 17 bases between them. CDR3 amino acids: CASGADFIPYTF. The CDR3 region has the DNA TGCGCCAGCGGTGCAGATTTCATCCCCTACACCTTC.

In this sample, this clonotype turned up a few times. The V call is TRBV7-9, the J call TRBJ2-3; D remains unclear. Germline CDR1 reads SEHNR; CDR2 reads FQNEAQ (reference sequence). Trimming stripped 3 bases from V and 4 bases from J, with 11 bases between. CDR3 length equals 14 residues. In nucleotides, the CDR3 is TGTGCCAGCAGCTTTAGCCCAAGACCAGATACGCAGTATTTT. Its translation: CASSFSPRPDTQYF. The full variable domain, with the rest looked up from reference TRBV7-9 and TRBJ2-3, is DTGVSQNPRHKITKRGQNVTFRCDPISEHNRLYWYRQTLGQGPEFLTYFQNEAQLEKSRLLSDRFSAERPKGSFSTLEIQRTEQGDSAMYLCASSFSPRPDTQYFGPGTRLTVL.

The CDR3 DNA follows: TGTGCCAGCAGTTTTTTGGACACTGAAGCTTTCTTT. Its protein product is CASSFLDTEAFF. The chain is built from TRBV28 and TRBJ1-1; D not certain. The CDR3 consists of 12 residues. V was clipped by 3 bases and J by 3 bases, with 5 bases between them. CDR1 and CDR2 (germline): MDHEN, SYDVKM.

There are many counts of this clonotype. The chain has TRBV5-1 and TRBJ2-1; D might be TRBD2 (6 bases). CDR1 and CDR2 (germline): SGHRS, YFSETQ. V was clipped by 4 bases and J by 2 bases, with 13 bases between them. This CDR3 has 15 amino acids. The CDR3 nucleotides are TGCGCCAGCAGCAAAGCGGGTCCCCCCTACAATGAGCAGTTCTTC. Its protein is CASSKAGPPYNEQFF.

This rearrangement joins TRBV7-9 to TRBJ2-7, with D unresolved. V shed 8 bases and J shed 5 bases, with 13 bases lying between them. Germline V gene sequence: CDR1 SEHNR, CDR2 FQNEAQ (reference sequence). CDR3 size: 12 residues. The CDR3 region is CASGRSGHEQYF. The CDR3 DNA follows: TGTGCCAGCGGTCGGTCAGGCCACGAGCAGTACTTC.

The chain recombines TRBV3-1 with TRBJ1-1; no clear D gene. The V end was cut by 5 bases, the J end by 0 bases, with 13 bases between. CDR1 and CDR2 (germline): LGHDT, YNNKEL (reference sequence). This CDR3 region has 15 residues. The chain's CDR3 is CASSSRDGMNTEAFF. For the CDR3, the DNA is TGTGCCAGCAGCTCTCGAGACGGCATGAACACTGAAGCTTTCTTT.